A selection of T cell receptor beta chains follows, all from one sample in a study of beta chain features in type 1 diabetes. Assay: immunoSEQ multiplex PCR; the TCRdb copy retains only in-frame clones and omits some. The repertoire holds some 350,000 clones, with about 14% as singletons. The sequenced sample was naive CD4+ T cells from blood. The source of these receptors is a young woman with type 1 diabetes. Both conserved end residues are part of each CDR3. The order of the fields is D gene, V gene, clone size, J gene, CDR3 DNA, CDR3 protein. The D gene is left open where the match is weak. A row's size may be missing; if present it is once, few, many or a size class.

d_gene: .
v_gene: TRBV4-1
abundance: few
j_gene: TRBJ2-3
CDR3nt: TGCGCCAGCAGCTCCTCGGGGGGAGGGGGAGATACGCAGTATTTT
CDR3aa: CASSSSGGGGDTQYF

d_gene: .
v_gene: TRBV6-6
abundance: .
j_gene: TRBJ1-1
CDR3nt: TGTGCCAGCCACGGACCCCAGGGCACTGAAGCTTTCTTT
CDR3aa: CASHGPQGTEAFF

d_gene: TRBD1
v_gene: TRBV19
abundance: .
j_gene: TRBJ1-1
CDR3nt: TGTGCCAGTAGTACGAGACAGGGGGTAACTGAAGCTTTCTTT
CDR3aa: CASSTRQGVTEAFF

d_gene: .
v_gene: TRBV10-3
abundance: .
j_gene: TRBJ2-7
CDR3nt: TGTGCCAGTGCTTCGGGGAACTACGAGCAGTACTTC
CDR3aa: CASASGNYEQYF

d_gene: .
v_gene: TRBV4-3
abundance: .
j_gene: TRBJ2-3
CDR3nt: TGCGCCAGCAGCCAAGGGGTGATGGGCGGGCCCGGCACAGATACGCAGTATTTT
CDR3aa: CASSQGVMGGPGTDTQYF

d_gene: .
v_gene: TRBV10-3
abundance: .
j_gene: TRBJ1-5
CDR3nt: TGTGCCATCAGGAGGGAAGGACAGCCCCAGCATTTT
CDR3aa: CAIRREGQPQHF

d_gene: TRBD1
v_gene: TRBV29-1
abundance: few
j_gene: TRBJ2-3
CDR3nt: TGCAGCGCCGGGAACCGGGACAGGGGGGCAGATACGCAGTATTTT
CDR3aa: CSAGNRDRGADTQYF

d_gene: TRBD1
v_gene: TRBV29-1
abundance: .
j_gene: TRBJ1-5
CDR3nt: TGCAGCGTCTCCGGGACAGGGCAGGATCAGCCCCAGCATTTT
CDR3aa: CSVSGTGQDQPQHF

d_gene: .
v_gene: TRBV18
abundance: few
j_gene: TRBJ1-3
CDR3nt: TGTGCCAGCTCCGTTGGTGCGGGCTCTGGAAACACCATATATTTT
CDR3aa: CASSVGAGSGNTIYF

d_gene: TRBD2
v_gene: TRBV28
abundance: .
j_gene: TRBJ2-7
CDR3nt: TGTGCCAGCAGAACACGGCTAGCGGGAGGGCTGGGTACCTACGAGCAGTACTTC
CDR3aa: CASRTRLAGGLGTYEQYF

d_gene: TRBD2
v_gene: TRBV6-6
abundance: .
j_gene: TRBJ2-7
CDR3nt: TGTGCCAGCAGACTAGCGGGAGGCTCCTACGAGCAGTACTTC
CDR3aa: CASRLAGGSYEQYF

d_gene: TRBD2
v_gene: TRBV15
abundance: few
j_gene: TRBJ2-1
CDR3nt: TGTGCCACCAGCACCCGAGAGGCAGCGGGATACAATGAGCAGTTCTTC
CDR3aa: CATSTREAAGYNEQFF

d_gene: TRBD1
v_gene: TRBV6-6
abundance: .
j_gene: TRBJ1-2
CDR3nt: TGTGCCAGCAGTCGTATCATACCAGGGGGCTCGGGGGGCTACACCTTC
CDR3aa: CASSRIIPGGSGGYTF

d_gene: TRBD2
v_gene: TRBV5-4
abundance: few
j_gene: TRBJ2-3
CDR3nt: TGTGCCAGCAGCCACCCTAGCGGGAGGGCCCGTGGCACAGATACGCAGTATTTT
CDR3aa: CASSHPSGRARGTDTQYF

d_gene: TRBD2
v_gene: TRBV14
abundance: .
j_gene: TRBJ2-1
CDR3nt: TGTGCCAGCAGCCAAGATCGGGGGGAGGGCTACAATGAGCAGTTCTTC
CDR3aa: CASSQDRGEGYNEQFF

d_gene: .
v_gene: TRBV7-9
abundance: few
j_gene: TRBJ2-7
CDR3nt: TGTGCCAGCAGCTTAGGGAGCGGGTCCTACGAGCAGTACTTC
CDR3aa: CASSLGSGSYEQYF

d_gene: .
v_gene: TRBV5-6
abundance: few
j_gene: TRBJ2-1
CDR3nt: TGTGCCAGCAGCTCCACTAGTTATCACTCCTACAATGAGCAGTTCTTC
CDR3aa: CASSSTSYHSYNEQFF